The 12 T cell receptor beta chains given below trace back to one sample, sequenced in a study of response to subunit inactivated influenza vaccine. TCRdb reanalysed the RT-PCR reads using MiXCR and keeps one entry per CDR3 protein. The sample shows roughly 650,000 distinct CDR3 sequences, 15% to 19% of them seen only once. Sequenced material: PBMCs from blood, taken about 11 days after vaccination. All receptors come from a man aged 45-60 years who received an inactivated influenza vaccine.

This clonotype was counted a few times. The chain employs TRBV12-3 or TRBV12-4 and TRBJ2-7, with D possibly called TRBD1 or TRBD2 (7 bases each). Trimming pared 6 bases from V and 5 bases from J, leaving 17 bases between. The CDR3 contains 14 residues. The CDR3 DNA reads as TGTGCCAGCAGCCCCGGGGAGGGGGCGCACGAGCAGTACTTC. This codes for CASSPGEGAHEQYF.

The chain employs TRBV5-1 and TRBJ1-2, with unresolved D. The CDR3 contains 14 residues. The ends were cut back, 4 bases at V and 4 bases at J, with 14 bases in the middle. CDR1 is SGHRS, CDR2 YFSETQ, per germline. The CDR3 sequence is CASSLGFDSYGYTF. CDR3 bases: TGCGCCAGCAGCCTAGGATTCGATTCCTATGGCTACACCTTC.

The sample holds a few counts of this clonotype. The rearrangement joins TRBV7-3 to TRBJ2-2, with TRBD1 matching over 7 bases. The CDR3 is 16 amino acids. Per germline, CDR1 SGHTA and CDR2 FQGTGA. After removal of 4 bases from V and 5 bases from J, the junction contained 10 bases not matched to a gene. CDR3 region: CASSSYALTGTGELFF. In DNA, the CDR3 is TGTGCCAGCAGCTCCTATGCCTTGACAGGGACCGGGGAGCTGTTTTTT.

The genes are TRBV7-3 and TRBJ2-3, with D possibly being TRBD2 (6 bases). Trimming took 5 bases from V and 4 from J, leaving 10 bases between them. Germline-derived CDR1 and CDR2 are SGHTA and FQGTGA. CDR3 length equals 13 residues. CDR3 nucleotides: TGTGCCAGCAGCAGGGCGGGGTCAGATACGCAGTATTTT. As protein: CASSRAGSDTQYF. Based on the CDR3 plus reference TRBV7-3 and TRBJ2-3, the full variable domain is GAGVSQTPSNKVTEKGKYVELRCDPISGHTALYWYRQSLGQGPEFLIYFQGTGAADDSGLPNDRFFAVRPEGSVSTLKIQRTERGDSAVYLCASSRAGSDTQYFGPGTRLTVL.

CDR3 loop: CASSLGRGRMSYEQYF. CDR3 nucleotides: TGTGCCAGCAGCCTCGGGCGGGGGCGCATGTCCTACGAGCAGTACTTC. The gene calls are TRBV11-2 and TRBJ2-7; the D gene is possibly TRBD2 (7 bases). V lost 5 bases, J lost 1 base, and 18 bases lay in between. This CDR3 contains 16 residues. CDR1 and CDR2 from the germline V gene are SGHAT and FQNNGV.

This clonotype occurred a few times. The chain joins TRBV28 to TRBJ2-7; 15 bases fit TRBD2. This CDR3 has 16 amino acids. Trimming removed 5 bases from V and 4 bases from J; junction bases left unmatched: 6. Germline CDR1 MDHEN, CDR2 SYDVKM. CDR3 bases: TGTGCCAGCAGTCTCTCCGGGACTAGCGGGGGGTACGAGCAGTACTTC. It translates to CASSLSGTSGGYEQYF.

This clonotype showed up just a few times. The chain joins TRBV6-5 to TRBJ2-1; D is unresolved. The CDR3 is 13 amino acids. From germline, CDR1 is MNHEY and CDR2 SVGAGI. Trimming stripped 4 bases from V and 8 bases from J, with 12 bases between. CDR3 loop: CASSSTKDDEQFF. The CDR3 coding sequence is TGTGCCAGCAGTTCCACAAAGGACGATGAGCAGTTCTTC.

This rearrangement joins TRBV10-3 to TRBJ2-1, with D perhaps matching TRBD2 (5 bases). CDR3 size: 17 residues. Trimming cost V 0 bases and J 5 bases, with 17 bases left between them. Germline CDR1 is ENHRY and CDR2 is SYGVKD. The CDR3 DNA follows: TGTGCCATCAGTGAGTCGAGTAGCACGGCCGGGAACAATGAGCAGTTCTTC. Translated: CAISESSSTAGNNEQFF.

In this sample, this clonotype turned up a few times. J is TRBJ1-1 and V is TRBV5-6; D is perhaps TRBD1 (5 bases). V lost 5 bases and J lost 3, with 8 bases in between. Per germline, CDR1 SGHDT and CDR2 YYEEEE. CDR3 length equals 12 residues. CDR3 nucleotides: TGTGCCAGCAGACGACAGTACACTGAAGCTTTCTTT. Translated, it gives CASRRQYTEAFF. Filled out from reference TRBV5-6 and TRBJ1-1, the complete variable domain reads DAGVTQSPTHLIKTRGQQVTLRCSPKSGHDTVSWYQQALGQGPQFIFQYYEEEERQRGNFPDRFSGHQFPNYSSELNVNALLLGDSALYLCASRRQYTEAFFGQGTRLTVV.

Only a few counts were recorded for this clonotype. CDR3 protein: CASSPGASNQPQHF. The CDR3 DNA follows: TGTGCCAGCAGCCCAGGGGCTAGCAATCAGCCCCAGCATTTT. The V and J genes are TRBV5-5 and TRBJ1-5; TRBD1 is a possible D gene (6 bases). CDR1 is SGHKS and CDR2 is YYEKEE in the germline V gene (reference sequence). This CDR3 contains 14 residues. Trimming stripped 4 bases from V and 0 bases from J, with 8 bases between.

The chain combines TRBV5-1 with TRBJ2-6, with D unclear. CDR3 length: 16 amino acids. Germline lookup yields CDR1 SGHRS and CDR2 YFSETQ. Trimming shortened V by 9 bases and J by 0 bases, and 16 bases separated the two germline ends. CDR3 loop: CATRVRSPSGANVLTF. The CDR3 DNA follows: TGCGCCACCCGAGTTAGGTCTCCCTCTGGGGCCAACGTCCTGACTTTC.

The genes are TRBV11-2 and TRBJ2-1, with D perhaps TRBD1 or TRBD2 (5 bases each). CDR1 is SGHAT, CDR2 FQNNGV, per germline. The V end was cut by 4 bases, the J end by 8 bases, with 21 bases between. This CDR3 spans 16 amino acids. This CDR3 is CASSSTDSTRFYEQFF. The CDR3 coding sequence is TGTGCCAGCAGCTCCACTGACAGCACTAGGTTCTATGAGCAGTTCTTC.